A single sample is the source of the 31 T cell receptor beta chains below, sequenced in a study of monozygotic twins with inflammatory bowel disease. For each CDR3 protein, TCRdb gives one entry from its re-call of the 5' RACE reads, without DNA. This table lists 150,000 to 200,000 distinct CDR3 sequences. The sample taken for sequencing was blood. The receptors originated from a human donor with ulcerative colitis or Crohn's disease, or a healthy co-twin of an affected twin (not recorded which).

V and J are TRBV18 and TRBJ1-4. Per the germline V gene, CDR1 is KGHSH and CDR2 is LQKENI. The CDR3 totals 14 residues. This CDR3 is CASSPTATNEKLFF.

CDR3 residues: CSAVQGAVYEQYF. The chain couples TRBV29-1 to TRBJ2-7; no DNA is available, so the TRBD1 call from TCRdb remains unchecked. The CDR3 totals 13 residues. Looked up from germline, CDR1 is SQVTM and CDR2 is ANQGSEA.

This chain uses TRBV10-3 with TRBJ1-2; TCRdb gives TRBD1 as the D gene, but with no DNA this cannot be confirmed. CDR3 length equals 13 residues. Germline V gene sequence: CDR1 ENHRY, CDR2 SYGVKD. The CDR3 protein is CAIRPGRISGYTF.

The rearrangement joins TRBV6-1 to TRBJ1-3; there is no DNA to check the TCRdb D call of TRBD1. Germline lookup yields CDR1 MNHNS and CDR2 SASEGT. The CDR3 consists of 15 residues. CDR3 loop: CASKVTGSSGNTIYF.

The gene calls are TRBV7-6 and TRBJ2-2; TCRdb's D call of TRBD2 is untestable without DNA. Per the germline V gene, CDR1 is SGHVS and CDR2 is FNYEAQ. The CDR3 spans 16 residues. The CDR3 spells CASSSTSGLAVGELFF.

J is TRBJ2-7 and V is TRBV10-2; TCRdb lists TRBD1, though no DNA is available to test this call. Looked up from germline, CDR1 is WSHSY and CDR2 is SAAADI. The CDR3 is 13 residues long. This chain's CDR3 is CASRPGPTYEQYF.

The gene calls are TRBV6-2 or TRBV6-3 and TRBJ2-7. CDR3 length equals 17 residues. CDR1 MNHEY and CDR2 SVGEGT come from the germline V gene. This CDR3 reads CASSYSQGSRSSYEQYF.

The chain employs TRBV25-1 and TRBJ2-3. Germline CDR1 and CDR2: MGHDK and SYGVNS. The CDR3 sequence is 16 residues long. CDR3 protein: CASSELTSTSTDTQYF.

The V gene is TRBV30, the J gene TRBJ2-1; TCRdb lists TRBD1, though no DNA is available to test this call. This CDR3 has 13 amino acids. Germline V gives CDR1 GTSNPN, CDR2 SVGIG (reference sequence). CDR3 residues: CASSGGEDNEQFF.

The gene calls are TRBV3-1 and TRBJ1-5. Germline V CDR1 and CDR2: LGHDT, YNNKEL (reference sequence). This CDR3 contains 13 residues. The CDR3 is CASSPSSHQPQHF.

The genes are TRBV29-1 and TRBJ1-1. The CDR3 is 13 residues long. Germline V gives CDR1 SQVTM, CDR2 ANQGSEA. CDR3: CSVGEGGNTEAFF.

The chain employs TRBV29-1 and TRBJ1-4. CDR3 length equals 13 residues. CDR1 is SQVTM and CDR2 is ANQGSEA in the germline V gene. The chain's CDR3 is CSVERSLGEKLFF.

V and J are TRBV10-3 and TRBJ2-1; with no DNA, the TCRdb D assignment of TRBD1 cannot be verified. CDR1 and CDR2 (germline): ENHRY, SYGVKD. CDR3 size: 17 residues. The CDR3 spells CAISEPVTGDPYNEQFF.

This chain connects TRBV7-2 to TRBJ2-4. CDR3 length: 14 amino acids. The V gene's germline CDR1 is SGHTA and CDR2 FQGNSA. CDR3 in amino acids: CASSLGQLKNMQYF.

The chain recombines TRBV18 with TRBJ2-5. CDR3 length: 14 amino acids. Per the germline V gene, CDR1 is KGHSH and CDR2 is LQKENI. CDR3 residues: CASSPPGVGETQYF.

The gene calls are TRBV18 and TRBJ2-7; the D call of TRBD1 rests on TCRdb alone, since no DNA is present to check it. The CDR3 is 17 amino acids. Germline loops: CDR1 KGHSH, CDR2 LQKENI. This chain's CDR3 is CASSPPVAGSGSYEQYF.

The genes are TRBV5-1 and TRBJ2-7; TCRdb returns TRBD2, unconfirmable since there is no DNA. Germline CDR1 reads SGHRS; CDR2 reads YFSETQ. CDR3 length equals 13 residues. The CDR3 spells CASTPSGTDEQYF.

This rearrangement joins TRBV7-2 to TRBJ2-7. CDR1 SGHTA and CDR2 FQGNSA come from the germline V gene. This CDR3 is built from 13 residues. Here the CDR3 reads CASSPRTAYEQYF.

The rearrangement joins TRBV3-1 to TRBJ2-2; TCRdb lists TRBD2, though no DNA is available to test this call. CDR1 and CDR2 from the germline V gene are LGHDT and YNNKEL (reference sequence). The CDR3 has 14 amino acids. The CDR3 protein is CASSLLVNTGELFF.

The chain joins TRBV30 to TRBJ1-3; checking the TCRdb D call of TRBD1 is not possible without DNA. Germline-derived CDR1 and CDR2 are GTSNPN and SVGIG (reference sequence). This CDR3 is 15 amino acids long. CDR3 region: CAWRGRESSGNTIYF.

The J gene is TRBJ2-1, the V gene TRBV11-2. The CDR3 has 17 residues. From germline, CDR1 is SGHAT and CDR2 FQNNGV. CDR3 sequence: CASSLERLDVAYNEQFF.

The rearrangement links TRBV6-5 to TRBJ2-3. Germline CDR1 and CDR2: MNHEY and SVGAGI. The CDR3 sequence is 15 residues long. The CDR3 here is CASSYSLGSTDTQYF.

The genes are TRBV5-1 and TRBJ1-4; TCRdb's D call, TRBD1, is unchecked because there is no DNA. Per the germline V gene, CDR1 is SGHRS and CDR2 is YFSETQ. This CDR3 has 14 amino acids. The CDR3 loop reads CASSLSGTEGKLFF.

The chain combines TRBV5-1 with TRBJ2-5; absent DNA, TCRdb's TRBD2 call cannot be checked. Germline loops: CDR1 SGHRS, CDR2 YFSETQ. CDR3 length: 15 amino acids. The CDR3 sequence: CASSLAWRGEETQYF.

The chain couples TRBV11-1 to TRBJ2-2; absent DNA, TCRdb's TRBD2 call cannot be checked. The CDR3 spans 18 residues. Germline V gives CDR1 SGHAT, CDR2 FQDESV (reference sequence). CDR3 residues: CASNTGGRLAVYTGELFF.

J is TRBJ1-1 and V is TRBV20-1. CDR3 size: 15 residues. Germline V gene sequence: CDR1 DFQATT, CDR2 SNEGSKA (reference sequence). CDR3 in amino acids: CSARDQERGGTEAFF.

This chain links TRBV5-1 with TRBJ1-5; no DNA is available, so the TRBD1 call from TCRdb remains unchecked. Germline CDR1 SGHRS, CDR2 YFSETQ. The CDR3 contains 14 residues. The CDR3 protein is CASSRTGYDQPQHF. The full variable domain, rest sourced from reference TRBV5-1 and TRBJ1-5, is KAGVTQTPRYLIKTRGQQVTLSCSPISGHRSVSWYQQTPGQGLQFLFEYFSETQRNKGNFPGRFSGRQFSNSRSEMNVSTLELGDSALYLCASSRTGYDQPQHFGDGTRLSIL.

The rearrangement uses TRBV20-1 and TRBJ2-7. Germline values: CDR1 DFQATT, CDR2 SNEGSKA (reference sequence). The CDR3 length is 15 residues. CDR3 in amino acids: CSARDGFPKTGEQYF.

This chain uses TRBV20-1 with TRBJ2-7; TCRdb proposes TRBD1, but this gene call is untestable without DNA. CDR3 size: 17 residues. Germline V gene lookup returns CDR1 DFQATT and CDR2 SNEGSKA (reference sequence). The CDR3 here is CSARVLRDRVSSYEQYF.

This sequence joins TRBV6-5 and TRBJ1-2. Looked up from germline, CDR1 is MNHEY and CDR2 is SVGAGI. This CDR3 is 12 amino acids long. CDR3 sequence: CASSYPTGGYTF.

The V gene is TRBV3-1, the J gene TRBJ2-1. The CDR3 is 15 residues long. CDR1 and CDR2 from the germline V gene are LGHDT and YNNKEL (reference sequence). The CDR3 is CASSQDPSVYNEQFF.